These 15 T cell receptor beta chains share one sample of origin, sequenced in a study of Ad26.COV2.S vaccination and SARS-CoV-2 variants. Treatment meaning: approximately 18 received Ad26.COV2.S at low or high dose, single or two shots; roughly five received placebo; per-sample allocation not given. Sampling was done on day 63 after the first vaccine or placebo injection. Repertoires were generated with immunoSEQ multiplex PCR, while TCRdb's copy carries only in-frame clones and drops some. The repertoire holds hundreds of thousands of clones, with around 87% as singletons. Sequenced material: peripheral blood, taken in a trial of Ad26.COV2.S vaccine versus placebo. The receptors originated from a person aged 18 to 65 who received the Ad26.COV2.S COVID-19 vaccine or a placebo.

V usage is TRBV5-1 and J usage is TRBJ1-1; D perhaps matches TRBD1 (5 bases). V lost 4 bases, J lost 3 bases, and 19 bases lay in between. Germline V gene lookup returns CDR1 SGHRS and CDR2 YFSETQ. The CDR3 contains 16 residues. DNA of the CDR3: TGCGCCAGCAGCCACTTTAGGGGACGGGAGGACACTGAAGCTTTCTTT. This translates into CASSHFRGREDTEAFF.

The J gene is TRBJ2-5, the V gene TRBV5-4; D possibly corresponds to TRBD2 (6 bases). Germline CDR1 is SGHNT and CDR2 is YYREEE (reference sequence). V shed 7 bases and J shed 2 bases, with 12 bases lying between them. The CDR3 runs 13 residues. The CDR3 protein is CASGGGRQETQYF. The CDR3 bases are TGTGCCAGCGGGGGAGGAAGACAAGAGACCCAGTACTTC.

The rearrangement links TRBV7-6 to TRBJ2-3; 8 bases map to TRBD2. CDR3 size: 16 residues. The germline CDR1 and CDR2 sequences are SGHVS and FNYEAQ. After removal of 2 bases from V and 2 bases from J, the junction contained 6 bases not matched to a gene. The CDR3 DNA follows: TGTGCCAGCAGCTTACGAACTAGCGGCCCCACAGATACGCAGTATTTT. It encodes CASSLRTSGPTDTQYF.

The rearrangement links TRBV7-2 to TRBJ2-5; 8 nucleotides align to TRBD2. The CDR3 covers 14 residues. From germline, CDR1 is SGHTA and CDR2 FQGNSA. The V gene end was trimmed by 3 bases and the J gene end by 5 bases; junction bases not matched to a gene: 5. CDR3 loop: CASSFHGGEETQYF. DNA of the CDR3: TGTGCCAGCAGCTTCCACGGGGGGGAGGAGACCCAGTACTTC. Together with reference TRBV7-2 and TRBJ2-5, the CDR3 gives the full variable domain: GAGVSQSPSNKVTEKGKDVELRCDPISGHTALYWYRQSLGQGLEFLIYFQGNSAPDKSGLPSDRFSAERTGGSVSTLTIQRTQQEDSAVYLCASSFHGGEETQYFGPGTRLLVL.

The V and J genes are TRBV5-8 and TRBJ2-7; D remains ambiguous. V lost 6 bases to trimming and J lost 0 bases, with 16 bases between them. The CDR3 has 15 amino acids. Looked up from germline, CDR1 is SGHTS and CDR2 is YDEGEE. The CDR3 bases are TGTGCCAGCACCCCCCGGGCCATCAGCTCCTACGAGCAGTACTTC. This translates into CASTPRAISSYEQYF. Variable domain in full (rest from reference TRBV5-8 and TRBJ2-7): EAGVTQSPTHLIKTRGQQATLRCSPISGHTSVYWYQQALGLGLQFLLWYDEGEERNRGNFPPRFSGRQFPNYSSELNVNALELEDSALYLCASTPRAISSYEQYFGPGTRLTVT.

The genes are TRBV5-1 and TRBJ1-3; D uncertain. CDR1 SGHRS and CDR2 YFSETQ come from the germline V gene. There are 17 residues in the CDR3. With 0 bases removed from V and 3 bases from J, the gap between germline ends came to 16 bases. This chain's CDR3 is CASSLDLGVGNGNTIYF. As DNA, the CDR3 is TGCGCCAGCAGCTTGGACCTCGGAGTCGGGAATGGAAACACCATATATTTT.

The V and J genes are TRBV19 and TRBJ1-1; 7 nucleotides match TRBD1. The CDR3 sequence is 13 residues long. The germline gives CDR1 LNHDA, CDR2 SQIVND (reference sequence). The V and J ends lost 6 bases and 7 bases, in that order; junction bases with no gene match: 8. CDR3 region: CASREQGLSEAFF. The CDR3 DNA is TGTGCCAGTAGGGAACAGGGGCTGAGTGAAGCTTTCTTT.

This clone turned up a few times. The V and J genes are TRBV7-9 and TRBJ1-5; D unresolved. The germline V gene encodes CDR1 SEHNR and CDR2 FQNEAQ (reference sequence). V lost 5 bases and J lost 3, with 5 bases in between. The CDR3 consists of 12 residues. The chain's CDR3 is CASSTYNQPQHF. The CDR3 nucleotides are TGTGCCAGCAGCACGTACAATCAGCCCCAGCATTTT.

The CDR3 DNA is TGTGCCAGCAGTCCACAGGGTTCAGGGCAGCCCCAGCATTTT. Translated: CASSPQGSGQPQHF. V is TRBV7-9 and J is TRBJ1-5; D may be TRBD1 (6 bases). V gave up 6 bases and J gave up 7 bases, with 16 bases separating them. CDR1 SEHNR and CDR2 FQNEAQ come from the germline V gene (reference sequence). This CDR3 has 14 residues.

The chain employs TRBV20-1 and TRBJ2-1; D ambiguous. CDR1 is DFQATT, CDR2 SNEGSKA, per germline (reference sequence). The V end was cut by 5 bases, the J end by 5 bases, with 7 bases between. The CDR3 contains 11 residues. The CDR3 bases are TGCAGTGCTCGGGCGGACAATGAGCAGTTCTTC. Its protein product is CSARADNEQFF.

The chain joins TRBV6-6 to TRBJ1-2, with TRBD1 as a possible D gene (5 bases). The CDR3 covers 13 residues. Germline loops: CDR1 MNHNY, CDR2 SVGAGI (reference sequence). The V end was cut by 5 bases, the J end by 3 bases, with 10 bases between. CDR3 region: CASSLGGDYGYTF. DNA for the CDR3: TGTGCCAGCAGTCTCGGGGGGGACTATGGCTACACCTTC.

The chain recombines TRBV30 with TRBJ2-7, with 10 bases that match TRBD1. The germline V gene encodes CDR1 GTSNPN and CDR2 SVGIG (reference sequence). The CDR3 spans 13 residues. The ends lost 1 base at V and 7 bases at J; junction bases unmatched: 4. The CDR3 loop is CAWSGDRGWEQYF. CDR3 coding DNA: TGTGCCTGGAGTGGGGACAGGGGTTGGGAGCAGTACTTC.

V usage is TRBV7-2 and J usage is TRBJ1-1, with D tentatively TRBD1 (5 bases). Trimming took 5 bases from V and 11 from J, leaving 15 bases between them. Germline CDR1 is SGHTA and CDR2 is FQGNSA. This CDR3 spans 12 amino acids. CDR3 sequence: CASSTTGERAFF. The CDR3 DNA reads TGTGCCAGCAGCACGACGGGGGAGCGGGCTTTCTTT.

The chain carries TRBV14 and TRBJ1-1; D is ambiguous. This CDR3 comprises 14 residues. Germline CDR1 and CDR2: SGHDN and FVKESK. V lost 1 base and J 0 bases, leaving 6 bases between the germline ends. The CDR3 DNA reads as TGTGCCAGCAGCCAAGGGCGGTTGAACACTGAAGCTTTCTTT. Residues: CASSQGRLNTEAFF.

The chain recombines TRBV5-1 with TRBJ2-5; D is unclear. Per the germline V gene, CDR1 is SGHRS and CDR2 is YFSETQ. Trimming stripped 2 bases from V and 2 bases from J, with 4 bases between. This CDR3 has 12 residues. CDR3 bases: TGCGCCAGCAGCTTCGGTCAAGAGACCCAGTACTTC. Its protein is CASSFGQETQYF.